These 31 T cell receptor beta chains were all obtained from the same sample, sequenced in a study of beta chain features in type 1 diabetes. Broader study findings: In all four CD4+ subsets, TCRB CDR3 length was significantly, moderately reduced in type 1 diabetes.

What was sequenced were expressed TCRB transcripts, since all of the isolated RNA had been reverse transcribed. Clones were read by immunoSEQ multiplex PCR, and TCRdb kept only the in-frame ones, dropping some. The sample consists of 200,000 to 300,000 clones, roughly 22% of them appearing once. Their cognate antigens are unknown. The specimen was naive CD4+ T cells from blood. These receptor sequences come from a woman aged 35 to 49 with type 1 diabetes.

The V and J genes are TRBV28 and TRBJ2-7, with 8 bases aligning to TRBD1. Germline V CDR1 and CDR2: MDHEN, SYDVKM. The CDR3 contains 14 residues. J gave up 3 bases and V 7 bases, and 8 bases lay outside the gene matches. CDR3 region: CASTYQDRVYEQYF. The CDR3 bases are TGTGCCAGCACTTATCAGGACAGGGTCTACGAGCAGTACTTC.

This clone showed up just a few times. The genes are TRBV7-2 and TRBJ2-5, with a possible D match to TRBD1 (6 bases). V lost 1 base to trimming and J lost 5 bases, with 17 bases between them. The CDR3 consists of 16 residues. Per germline, CDR1 SGHTA and CDR2 FQGNSA. CDR3: CASSLGQALEKETQYF. The CDR3 bases are TGTGCCAGCAGCTTAGGACAGGCCCTAGAGAAGGAGACCCAGTACTTC.

This clone was detected once. The chain has TRBV9 and TRBJ2-7; 7 bases agree with TRBD2. The J segment lost 5 bases and the V segment lost 1 base, leaving 6 bases of the junction unmatched. CDR3 size: 14 residues. The V gene's germline CDR1 is SGDLS and CDR2 YYNGEE. The CDR3: CASSVLGGKDEQYF. The DNA of the CDR3 is TGTGCCAGCAGCGTACTGGGGGGGAAGGACGAGCAGTACTTC.

The gene calls are TRBV5-4 and TRBJ2-3, with D maybe TRBD2 (6 bases). CDR1 is SGHNT, CDR2 YYREEE, per germline (reference sequence). V lost 2 bases to trimming and J lost 2 bases, with 9 bases between them. The CDR3 consists of 14 residues. CDR3 sequence: CASSFGGATDTQYF. The CDR3 DNA reads TGTGCCAGCAGCTTCGGGGGAGCCACAGATACGCAGTATTTT.

This clone has a handful of counts. The V gene is TRBV27, the J gene TRBJ2-2; 8 bases are shared with TRBD2. The CDR3 is 14 amino acids. With V trimmed by 4 bases and J by 11 bases, 9 bases remained unmatched. CDR1 is MNHEY, CDR2 SMNVEV, per germline (reference sequence). CDR3 coding DNA: TGTGCCAGCAGTTCGCCACTAGCGGTTGGAGAGCTGTTTTTT. Translating it yields CASSSPLAVGELFF.

This clone was counted only a few times. The chain couples TRBV5-6 to TRBJ1-2; no clear D gene. From germline, CDR1 is SGHDT and CDR2 YYEEEE. With 3 bases removed from V and 4 bases from J, the gap between germline ends came to 16 bases. This CDR3 spans 15 amino acids. The DNA for the CDR3 is TGTGCCAGCAGCTACGCCCCGGAGGGCCTCTATGGCTACACCTTC. Its protein product is CASSYAPEGLYGYTF.

The chain links TRBV15 to TRBJ2-1; D ambiguous. The germline V gene has CDR1 LNHNV and CDR2 YYDKDF (reference sequence). The germline V and J ends were trimmed by 8 bases and 3 bases, with 11 bases remaining between them. The CDR3 contains 13 residues. CDR3 sequence reads: CATVGPSYNEQFF. The CDR3, as DNA: TGTGCCACCGTCGGTCCGAGCTACAATGAGCAGTTCTTC. The whole variable domain, remainder taken from reference TRBV15 and TRBJ2-1, is DAMVIQNPRYQVTQFGKPVTLSCSQTLNHNVMYWYQQKSSQAPKLLFHYYDKDFNNEADTPDNFQSRRPNTSFCFLDIRSPGLGDTAMYLCATVGPSYNEQFFGPGTRLTVL.

This clone turned up a few times. The chain is built from TRBV4-2 and TRBJ1-2; the match to TRBD1 covers 8 bases. Germline assignment: CDR1 LGHNA and CDR2 YNFKEQ. The CDR3 totals 14 residues. With 0 bases clipped from V and 7 bases from J, the junction kept 4 bases outside the gene matches. CDR3 in amino acids: CASSQEFRGPGYTF. The CDR3 nucleotides read TGTGCCAGCAGCCAAGAGTTCAGGGGGCCTGGCTACACCTTC.

V gene TRBV18 combines with J gene TRBJ1-6; D gene ambiguous. The CDR3 loop spans 15 amino acids. The germline V gene has CDR1 KGHSH and CDR2 LQKENI. Trimming took 2 bases from V and 7 from J, leaving 12 bases between them. The CDR3 protein is CASSPVGDGNSPLHF. Written as DNA, the CDR3 is TGTGCCAGCTCACCAGTCGGGGATGGAAATTCACCCCTCCACTTT.

The chain has TRBV6-4 and TRBJ1-2; D gene unclear. Germline V gene lookup returns CDR1 MRHNA and CDR2 SNTAGT. The germline V and J ends were trimmed by 0 bases and 1 base, with 6 bases remaining between them. The CDR3 contains 14 residues. This CDR3 reads CASSDSAGNYGYTF. In DNA, the CDR3 is TGTGCCAGCAGTGACTCGGCAGGTAACTATGGCTACACCTTC.

The chain combines TRBV5-6 with TRBJ1-2; no reliable D call. CDR3 length: 13 residues. Trimming cost V 4 bases and J 2 bases, with 9 bases left between them. In germline, CDR1 is SGHDT, CDR2 YYEEEE. The CDR3 spells CASSAVANYGYTF. CDR3 DNA sequence: TGTGCCAGCAGCGCGGTCGCCAACTATGGCTACACCTTC.

This chain joins TRBV29-1 and TRBJ2-7, with TRBD2 matching 9 bases. Germline trimming cut 2 bases from V and 4 bases from J; bases unmatched to any gene: 12. The germline V gene encodes CDR1 SQVTM and CDR2 ANQGSEA. The CDR3 sequence is 16 residues long. CDR3 nucleotide sequence: TGCAGCGTTGAACATCCCCGGGCGGGAGGGAGTTACGAGCAGTACTTC. Protein product: CSVEHPRAGGSYEQYF.

The chain carries TRBV18 and TRBJ2-1; D is perhaps TRBD2 (5 bases). The V gene lost 3 bases and the J gene lost 2 bases, with 14 bases spanning the gap. The germline CDR1 and CDR2 sequences are KGHSH and LQKENI. This CDR3 comprises 16 residues. The CDR3 is CASSPSTGFPYNEQFF. The CDR3 DNA follows: TGTGCCAGCTCACCGAGTACGGGATTCCCCTACAATGAGCAGTTCTTC.

In DNA, the CDR3 is TGCGCCAGCAGCCAAGACGGCGGGGGCCACTATGGCTACACCTTC. This encodes CASSQDGGGHYGYTF. The chain has TRBV4-3 and TRBJ1-2, with a weak D call TRBD1 (6 bases). Germline CDR1 LGHNA, CDR2 YSLEER. V dropped 0 bases and J dropped 3 bases, with 11 bases sitting between them. The CDR3 runs 15 residues.

The rearrangement links TRBV29-1 to TRBJ2-5; 7 bases match TRBD2. The junction had 10 bases not matched to a gene; V was cut back by 4 bases and J by 5 bases. The CDR3 is 14 residues long. CDR1 and CDR2 (germline): SQVTM, ANQGSEA. CDR3 loop: CSVGRSGARETQYF. As DNA, the CDR3 is TGCAGCGTTGGTCGGAGCGGGGCCAGGGAGACCCAGTACTTC.

This clone was seen more than once but under ten times. The rearrangement links TRBV9 to TRBJ2-2; D gene ambiguous. The CDR3 runs 12 residues. CDR1 SGDLS and CDR2 YYNGEE come from the germline V gene. Trimming took off 8 bases at V and 1 base at J, with 6 bases between the two ends. CDR3 nucleotide sequence: TGTGCCAGTGGGCGGAACACCGGGGAGCTGTTTTTT. Protein product: CASGRNTGELFF.

Only a few counts were recorded for this clone. As DNA, the CDR3 is TGTGCCAGCAGTTCCCGGGACACTCGAGAAAAACTGTTTTTT. Protein sequence: CASSSRDTREKLFF. The J gene is TRBJ1-4, the V gene TRBV6-5, with a tentative D call TRBD1 (6 bases). Trimming shortened V by 4 bases and J by 8 bases, and 14 bases separated the two germline ends. Germline V gene sequence: CDR1 MNHEY, CDR2 SVGAGI. CDR3 length: 14 amino acids.

The V and J genes are TRBV28 and TRBJ1-5; D gene uncertain. Germline CDR1 reads MDHEN; CDR2 reads SYDVKM. This CDR3 is 12 amino acids long. V was cut by 7 bases and J by 5 bases, with 9 bases left in between. The CDR3 spells CASNLRYQPQHF. The CDR3 DNA reads TGTGCCAGCAACCTACGGTATCAGCCCCAGCATTTT.

The V call is TRBV5-4, the J call TRBJ1-3; no clear D. The germline V and J ends were trimmed by 0 bases and 4 bases, with 14 bases remaining between them. Looked up from germline, CDR1 is SGHNT and CDR2 is YYREEE (reference sequence). There are 16 residues in the CDR3. The CDR3 nucleotides read TGTGCCAGCAGCTTGGATCCTTTCCTCTCCGGAAACACCATATATTTT. Protein: CASSLDPFLSGNTIYF.

The chain combines TRBV29-1 with TRBJ2-7; 10 nucleotides align to TRBD1. Trimming removed 4 bases from V and 1 base from J; junction bases left unmatched: 13. The CDR3 consists of 17 residues. Germline V gene sequence: CDR1 SQVTM, CDR2 ANQGSEA. CDR3 residues: CSVVWGYGTGASYEQYF. The CDR3 DNA is TGCAGCGTTGTGTGGGGGTACGGGACAGGGGCGTCCTACGAGCAGTACTTC.

The sample holds a few counts of this clone. This sample includes further DNA sequences coding for the same CDR3. The CDR3 sequence is CASSLTGSTDTQYF. CDR3 bases: TGTGCCAGCAGCTTGACCGGTAGCACAGATACGCAGTATTTT. This rearrangement joins TRBV5-4 to TRBJ2-3; D remains ambiguous. Germline V gene lookup returns CDR1 SGHNT and CDR2 YYREEE (reference sequence). V dropped 1 base and J dropped 0 bases, with 6 bases sitting between them. The CDR3 runs 14 residues.

This clone was counted a few times. The genes are TRBV5-1 and TRBJ2-6, with TRBD2 as a possible D gene (6 bases). The CDR3 totals 16 residues. Per germline, CDR1 SGHRS and CDR2 YFSETQ. Trimming took 4 bases from V and 4 from J, leaving 15 bases between them. The CDR3 coding sequence is TGCGCCAGCAGCCCCCACGGAGGGACCGGGGCCAACGTCCTGACTTTC. Translating gives CASSPHGGTGANVLTF.

The chain employs TRBV14 and TRBJ2-7; D may be TRBD2 (6 bases). CDR1 SGHDN and CDR2 FVKESK come from the germline V gene. The CDR3 runs 13 residues. Trimming shortened V by 3 bases and J by 9 bases, and 15 bases separated the two germline ends. CDR3 sequence: CASSQSLGTPQYF. Here the CDR3 DNA reads TGTGCCAGCAGCCAGTCACTGGGGACTCCGCAGTACTTC. The complete variable domain, with remaining parts taken from reference TRBV14 and TRBJ2-7, reads EAGVTQFPSHSVIEKGQTVTLRCDPISGHDNLYWYRRVMGKEIKFLLHFVKESKQDESGMPNNRFLAERTGGTYSTLKVQPAELEDSGVYFCASSQSLGTPQYFGPGTRLTVT.

The chain joins TRBV27 to TRBJ2-1; 7 bases line up with TRBD1. Germline values: CDR1 MNHEY, CDR2 SMNVEV (reference sequence). J was trimmed by 7 bases and V by 4 bases; bases with no gene match: 7. CDR3 length: 14 residues. The CDR3 is CASSSQTGKNEQFF. For the CDR3, the DNA is TGTGCCAGCAGTTCCCAGACAGGGAAGAATGAGCAGTTCTTC.

This clone was observed a few times. Other nucleotide sequences in the sample specify the same CDR3. The chain recombines TRBV2 with TRBJ1-1; D ambiguous. In germline, CDR1 is SNHLY, CDR2 FYNNEI. The CDR3 spans 14 residues. Trimming shortened V by 0 bases and J by 2 bases, and 7 bases separated the two germline ends. The CDR3 coding sequence is TGTGCCAGCAGTGAAGCAGGAGGAAACACTGAAGCTTTCTTT. This encodes CASSEAGGNTEAFF. Full variable domain (rest looked up from reference TRBV2 and TRBJ1-1): EPEVTQTPSHQVTQMGQEVILRCVPISNHLYFYWYRQILGQKVEFLVSFYNNEISEKSEIFDDQFSVERPDGSNFTLKIRSTKLEDSAMYFCASSEAGGNTEAFFGQGTRLTVV.

The chain combines TRBV18 with TRBJ1-5; tentative D call: TRBD1 (5 bases). V was cut by 0 bases and J by 2 bases, with 8 bases left in between. Germline values: CDR1 KGHSH, CDR2 LQKENI. CDR3 length: 15 amino acids. In DNA form, the CDR3 reads TGTGCCAGCTCACCACCTGGCAGGGGCAATCAGCCCCAGCATTTT. Its translation is CASSPPGRGNQPQHF.

The chain joins TRBV9 to TRBJ1-1; TRBD1 matches at 7 bases. Germline CDR1 and CDR2: SGDLS and YYNGEE. The CDR3 totals 15 residues. Unmatched junction bases numbered 7, after V lost 4 bases and J lost 1 base. This CDR3 reads CASSPKTGANTEAFF. CDR3 nucleotide sequence: TGTGCCAGCAGCCCAAAAACAGGGGCGAACACTGAAGCTTTCTTT.

The chain couples TRBV7-6 to TRBJ2-2; D gene ambiguous. V gave up 5 bases and J gave up 0 bases, with 4 bases separating them. CDR3 length: 13 residues. Germline CDR1 and CDR2: SGHVS and FNYEAQ. CDR3 sequence reads: CASSRANTGELFF. As DNA, the CDR3 is TGTGCCAGCAGCCGCGCGAACACCGGGGAGCTGTTTTTT.

This clone was observed a handful of times. The chain has TRBV28 and TRBJ2-7, with a possible D match to TRBD1 (6 bases). Trimming pared 6 bases from V and 6 bases from J, leaving 12 bases between. CDR3 length: 12 amino acids. Germline assignment: CDR1 MDHEN and CDR2 SYDVKM. The CDR3 spells CASRTNRVEQYF. The CDR3, as DNA: TGTGCCAGCAGGACTAACAGGGTCGAGCAGTACTTC.

The V and J genes are TRBV5-4 and TRBJ2-1, with TRBD2 as a possible D gene (6 bases). Germline V lookup: CDR1 SGHNT, CDR2 YYREEE (reference sequence). V was pared by 1 base and J by 9 bases, with 11 bases between. CDR3 length equals 13 residues. CDR3 nucleotides: TGTGCCAGCAGCTTGCCAGGGAGGAGTGAGCAGTTCTTC. It specifies CASSLPGRSEQFF.

J is TRBJ2-2 and V is TRBV11-2, with unresolved D. The V end lost 7 bases, the J end lost 4 bases, and 10 bases lay between the germline ends. Looked up from germline, CDR1 is SGHAT and CDR2 is FQNNGV. The CDR3 totals 13 residues. Here the CDR3 DNA reads TGTGCCAGCACCCAACTATTCACCGGGGAGCTGTTTTTT. Residues: CASTQLFTGELFF.